Listed below are T cell receptor beta chains from one sample, sequenced in a study of T-cell memory formation after mild COVID-19. TCRdb ran MiXCR on the 5' RACE reads and lists one entry per CDR3 protein. The sample yields around 440,000 distinct CDR3 sequences, 15% to 20% seen once. Sequencing used PBMCs or a T cell subset sorted from them (not recorded which). The receptors here all came from an adult woman who had mild COVID-19 (a few samples of this study predate the infection). Cell type and time point are not known. CDR3s include the opening cysteine and the closing phenylalanine or tryptophan. The order of the fields is clone size, CDR3 length, D gene, V gene, J gene, CDR3 protein. A D gene is named only where the DNA matches it firmly. Rows may omit the clone size; those that give it use once, few, many or a size class.

>-|15|TRBD1|TRBV7-2|TRBJ2-7
CASSARQGALGEQYF
>-|13|-|TRBV7-6|TRBJ1-1
CASSYTVNTEAFF
>-|16|TRBD2|TRBV4-1|TRBJ2-3
CASSRGTSFITDTQYF
>few|18|-|TRBV4-1|TRBJ2-6
CASSQEGGPNSGANVLTF
>few|13|-|TRBV2|TRBJ1-4
CASMGPTGEKLFF
>few|14|TRBD1|TRBV7-9|TRBJ2-7
CASSQRQGSYEQYF
>once|12|-|TRBV3-1|TRBJ1-2
CASSQAGRGYTF
>-|13|-|TRBV20-1|TRBJ1-2
CSARPGRDYGYTF
>-|15|-|TRBV7-2|TRBJ2-1
CASSFRQLPYNEQFF
>few|14|TRBD1|TRBV5-1|TRBJ1-4
CASSTGTGNEKLFF
>few|15|-|TRBV27|TRBJ2-1
CASSFGSHRDNEQFF
>many|13|-|TRBV20-1|TRBJ1-6
CSATTGGNSPLHF
>few|17|TRBD2|TRBV3-1|TRBJ2-7
CASSQRRLAGTSYEQYF
>few|11|-|TRBV16|TRBJ2-7
CASSQLHEQYF
>few|14|-|TRBV11-2|TRBJ2-1
CASSPVRGRGEQFF
>-|14|-|TRBV6-5|TRBJ2-3
CASSPGSNTDTQYF
>-|16|-|TRBV25-1|TRBJ1-2
CASTPTDAGANYGYTF
>many|13|TRBD2|TRBV29-1|TRBJ2-2
CSVTSGSSGELFF
>-|13|-|TRBV7-3|TRBJ1-1
CASRSYENTEAFF
>once|17|-|TRBV9|TRBJ1-6
CASSVGQVRSYNSPLHF
>once|15|-|TRBV4-2|TRBJ2-2
CASSQPTDNTGELFF
>-|16|-|TRBV12-3/TRBV12-4|TRBJ1-2
CASSFRQSGTTTGYTF
>-|15|-|TRBV7-9|TRBJ2-5
CASSLLKVRGETQYF
>few|12|-|TRBV20-1|TRBJ2-7
CSAGPQVYEQYF
>-|14|TRBD1|TRBV5-1|TRBJ2-5
CASSLRDRKETQYF
>-|15|-|TRBV14|TRBJ1-6
CASSQTTGTNSPLHF
>-|14|-|TRBV6-2/TRBV6-3|TRBJ2-7
CASSYRPFRGEQYF
>few|11|-|TRBV7-7|TRBJ2-3
CASSGGGTQYF
>few|15|-|TRBV15|TRBJ2-1
CATSRARGGINEQFF
>-|15|-|TRBV12-3/TRBV12-4|TRBJ1-5
CASSHTGSWNQPQHF
>-|14|TRBD1|TRBV11-3|TRBJ1-1
CASSLDRENTEAFF
>few|15|TRBD1|TRBV6-2/TRBV6-3|TRBJ1-1
CASSYFPQGDTEAFF
>-|13|TRBD1|TRBV7-8|TRBJ1-1
CASSPDDRVVTFF
>-|17|TRBD1|TRBV7-8|TRBJ2-2
CASSFPGQGAHTGELFF
>few|15|-|TRBV5-1|TRBJ1-6
CASSPIGGNDSPLHF
>-|13|-|TRBV15|TRBJ1-2
CATSGQSGYGYTF
>few|14|-|TRBV5-6|TRBJ2-2
CASSSRGFTGELFF
>few|14|TRBD2|TRBV12-3/TRBV12-4|TRBJ2-7
CASSFGLASGEQYF
>few|13|-|TRBV15|TRBJ2-1
CATSSLGHNEQFF
>-|14|TRBD1|TRBV30|TRBJ1-6
CAWSQGQGNSPLHF
>-|15|-|TRBV6-1|TRBJ1-2
CASSARVRQEYGYTF
>few|12|-|TRBV5-1|TRBJ2-3
CASSFVADTQYF
>-|14|-|TRBV2|TRBJ2-5
CASQLLLRQETQYF
>few|16|-|TRBV9|TRBJ2-1
CASSPRAQGSYNEQFF
>-|13|TRBD1|TRBV12-3/TRBV12-4|TRBJ1-1
CASTLPGTGEAFF
>-|14|-|TRBV5-6|TRBJ1-4
CASSLDSDNEKLFF
>few|15|TRBD1|TRBV12-3/TRBV12-4|TRBJ2-6
CASSKDRAGANVLTF
>few|20|TRBD2|TRBV25-1|TRBJ2-3
CASSELRREGPPQPTDTQYF
>-|16|TRBD2|TRBV5-1|TRBJ2-1
CASSSGGPDSYNEQFF
>many|15|-|TRBV12-3/TRBV12-4|TRBJ2-6
CASSLQGSGANVLTF